This T cell receptor beta chain was recovered during a study of response to subunit inactivated influenza vaccine. The CDR3 runs to 14 residues. From germline, CDR1 is SGHTA and CDR2 FQGTGA. With 2 bases removed from V and 4 bases from J, the gap between germline ends came to 8 bases. TCRdb reanalysed the RT-PCR reads using MiXCR and keeps one entry per CDR3 protein. The sample lists about 780,000 distinct CDR3 sequences; roughly 20% were seen once. This clonotype was sampled from a man aged 45-60 years who received an inactivated influenza vaccine. This material consisted of PBMCs from blood, taken roughly 5 days after vaccination. The chain has TRBV7-3 and TRBJ2-2; the D is unclear. CDR3 DNA sequence: TGTGCCAGCAGCTTACTCAGAGCCACCGGGGAGCTGTTTTTT. This codes for CASSLLRATGELFF.